This T cell receptor beta chain came from a study of technical replicates of blood from several donors. The method was immunoSEQ multiplex PCR; TCRdb's version includes in-frame clones alone and lacks a portion of them. This sample has 70,000 or so clones; approximately 88% occur once, and the top ten carry 4.6%. Germline-derived CDR1 and CDR2 are SGHNT and YYREEE (reference sequence). Trimming removed 4 bases from V and 9 bases from J, with 13 bases in between. CDR3 length: 13 amino acids. This sequence was found in a human donor in good health. Some clones in this sample may be carry-over from other donors' samples. Source material: PBMCs. V is TRBV5-4 and J is TRBJ2-2; D may be TRBD2 (6 bases). The CDR3 sequence: CASSLPEGRELFF. The CDR3 nucleotides read TGTGCCAGCAGCCTGCCGGAGGGCCGGGAGCTGTTTTTT.